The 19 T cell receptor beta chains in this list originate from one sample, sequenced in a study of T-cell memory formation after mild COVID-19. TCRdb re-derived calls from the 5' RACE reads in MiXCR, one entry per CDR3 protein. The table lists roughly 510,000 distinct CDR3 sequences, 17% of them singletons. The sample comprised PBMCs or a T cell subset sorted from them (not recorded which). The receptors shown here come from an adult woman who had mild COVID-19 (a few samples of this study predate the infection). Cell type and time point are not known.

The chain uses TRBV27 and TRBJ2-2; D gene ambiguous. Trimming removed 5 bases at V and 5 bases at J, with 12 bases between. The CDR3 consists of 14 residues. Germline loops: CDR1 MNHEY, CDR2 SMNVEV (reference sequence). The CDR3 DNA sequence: TGTGCCAGCAGTCCCTACCCTGCAACCGGGGAGCTGTTTTTT. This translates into CASSPYPATGELFF.

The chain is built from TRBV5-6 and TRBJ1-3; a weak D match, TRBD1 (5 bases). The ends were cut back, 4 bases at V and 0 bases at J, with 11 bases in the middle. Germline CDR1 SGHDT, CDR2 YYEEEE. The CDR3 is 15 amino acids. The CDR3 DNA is TGTGCCAGCAGCGGGGGGACTTCCTCTGGAAACACCATATATTTT. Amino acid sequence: CASSGGTSSGNTIYF. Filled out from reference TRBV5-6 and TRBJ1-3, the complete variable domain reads DAGVTQSPTHLIKTRGQQVTLRCSPKSGHDTVSWYQQALGQGPQFIFQYYEEEERQRGNFPDRFSGHQFPNYSSELNVNALLLGDSALYLCASSGGTSSGNTIYFGEGSWLTVV.

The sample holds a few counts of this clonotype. The CDR3 nucleotides read TGTGCCAGCAGCCTCAGAGGGGCACTCTCTGGAAACACCATATATTTT. It encodes CASSLRGALSGNTIYF. The J gene is TRBJ1-3, the V gene TRBV12-3 or TRBV12-4; weak D call: TRBD1 (5 bases). The CDR3 spans 16 residues. Trimming removed 6 bases from V and 0 bases from J, with 15 bases in between.

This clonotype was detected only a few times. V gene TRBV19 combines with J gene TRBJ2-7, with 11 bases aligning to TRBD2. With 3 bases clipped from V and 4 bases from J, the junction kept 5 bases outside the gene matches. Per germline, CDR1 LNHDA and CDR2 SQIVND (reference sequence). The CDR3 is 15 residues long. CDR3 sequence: CASSITSGSMYEQYF. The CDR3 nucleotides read TGTGCCAGTAGTATTACTAGCGGGAGTATGTACGAGCAGTACTTC.

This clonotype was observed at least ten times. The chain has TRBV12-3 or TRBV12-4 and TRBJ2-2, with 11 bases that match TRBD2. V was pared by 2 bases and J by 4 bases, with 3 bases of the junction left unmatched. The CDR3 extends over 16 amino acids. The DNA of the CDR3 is TGTGCCAGCAGTTTACTAGCGGGAGGAGTCACCGGGGAGCTGTTTTTT. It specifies CASSLLAGGVTGELFF.

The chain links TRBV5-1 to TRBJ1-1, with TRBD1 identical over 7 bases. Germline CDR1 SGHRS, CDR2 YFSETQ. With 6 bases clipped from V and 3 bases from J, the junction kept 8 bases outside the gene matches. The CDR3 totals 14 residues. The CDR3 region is CASIRDSLDTEAFF. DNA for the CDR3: TGCGCCAGCATCCGGGACAGTTTAGACACTGAAGCTTTCTTT.

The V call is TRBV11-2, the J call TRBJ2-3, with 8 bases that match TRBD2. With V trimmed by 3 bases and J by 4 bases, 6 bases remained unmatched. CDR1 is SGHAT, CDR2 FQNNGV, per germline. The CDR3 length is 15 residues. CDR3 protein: CASSFQSGGPDTQYF. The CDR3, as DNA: TGTGCCAGCAGCTTTCAAAGCGGGGGCCCAGATACGCAGTATTTT.

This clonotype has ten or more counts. CDR3 sequence (DNA): TGTGCCAGCAGGGGGGCGGCTGGAAACACCATATATTTT. Translated, it gives CASRGAAGNTIYF. The rearrangement joins TRBV12-3 or TRBV12-4 to TRBJ1-3; weak D call: TRBD1 (6 bases). V gave up 6 bases and J gave up 2 bases, with 8 bases separating them. This CDR3 spans 13 amino acids.

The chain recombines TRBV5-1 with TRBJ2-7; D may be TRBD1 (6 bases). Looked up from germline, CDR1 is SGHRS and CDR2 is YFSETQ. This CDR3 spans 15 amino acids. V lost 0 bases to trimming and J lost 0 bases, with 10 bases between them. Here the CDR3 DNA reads TGCGCCAGCAGCTTGGGGGCAGGGGCCTCCTACGAGCAGTACTTC. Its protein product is CASSLGAGASYEQYF.

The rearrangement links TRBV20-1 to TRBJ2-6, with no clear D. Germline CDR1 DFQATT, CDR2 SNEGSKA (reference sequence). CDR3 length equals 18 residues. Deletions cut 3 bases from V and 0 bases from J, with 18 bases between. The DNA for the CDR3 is TGCAGTGCTAGGGTTTTCCTAGGCAGTACCTCTGGGGCCAACGTCCTGACTTTC. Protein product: CSARVFLGSTSGANVLTF.

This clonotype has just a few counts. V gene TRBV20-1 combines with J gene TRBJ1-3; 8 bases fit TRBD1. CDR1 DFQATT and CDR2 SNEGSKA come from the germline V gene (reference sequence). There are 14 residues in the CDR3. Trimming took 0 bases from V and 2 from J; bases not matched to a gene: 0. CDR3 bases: TGCAGTGCTAGAGAACAGGGGGCTGGAAACACCATATATTTT. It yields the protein CSAREQGAGNTIYF.

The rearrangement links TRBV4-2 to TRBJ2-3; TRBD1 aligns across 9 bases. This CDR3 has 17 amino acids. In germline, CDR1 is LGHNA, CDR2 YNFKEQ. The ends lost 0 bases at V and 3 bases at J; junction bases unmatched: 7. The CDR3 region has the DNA TGTGCCAGCAGCCAAGAGATAGGGACAGGGTATACAGATACGCAGTATTTT. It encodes CASSQEIGTGYTDTQYF.

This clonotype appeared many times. The CDR3 spells CASSPFGRGRTGANVLTF. The CDR3 region has the DNA TGTGCCAGCAGCCCCTTTGGCAGGGGGCGGACTGGGGCCAACGTCCTGACTTTC. This rearrangement joins TRBV3-1 to TRBJ2-6; 8 positions agree with TRBD1. CDR1 is LGHDT, CDR2 YNNKEL, per germline (reference sequence). The CDR3 spans 18 residues. With 4 bases clipped from V and 2 bases from J, the junction kept 10 bases outside the gene matches. Variable domain in full (rest from reference TRBV3-1 and TRBJ2-6): DTAVSQTPKYLVTQMGNDKSIKCEQNLGHDTMYWYKQDSKKFLKIMFSYNNKELIINETVPNRFSPKSPDKAHLNLHINSLELGDSAVYFCASSPFGRGRTGANVLTFGAGSRLTVL.

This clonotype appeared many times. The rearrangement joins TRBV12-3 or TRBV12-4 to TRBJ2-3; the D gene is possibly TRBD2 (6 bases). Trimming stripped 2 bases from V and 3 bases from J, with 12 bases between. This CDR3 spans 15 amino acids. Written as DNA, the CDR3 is TGTGCCAGCAGTTTAACCGGGGGTCGGACAGATACGCAGTATTTT. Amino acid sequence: CASSLTGGRTDTQYF.

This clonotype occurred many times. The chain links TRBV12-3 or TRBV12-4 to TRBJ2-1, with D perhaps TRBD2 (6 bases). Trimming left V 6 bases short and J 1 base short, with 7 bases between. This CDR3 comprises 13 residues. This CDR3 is CASRRDSYNEQFF. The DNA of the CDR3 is TGTGCCAGCAGGCGGGATTCCTACAATGAGCAGTTCTTC.

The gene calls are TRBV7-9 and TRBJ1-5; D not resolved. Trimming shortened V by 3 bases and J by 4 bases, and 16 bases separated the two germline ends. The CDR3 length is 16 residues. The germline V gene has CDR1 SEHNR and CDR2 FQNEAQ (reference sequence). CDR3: CASSFGVEGKNQPQHF. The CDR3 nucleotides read TGTGCCAGCAGCTTCGGGGTGGAGGGTAAGAATCAGCCCCAGCATTTT.

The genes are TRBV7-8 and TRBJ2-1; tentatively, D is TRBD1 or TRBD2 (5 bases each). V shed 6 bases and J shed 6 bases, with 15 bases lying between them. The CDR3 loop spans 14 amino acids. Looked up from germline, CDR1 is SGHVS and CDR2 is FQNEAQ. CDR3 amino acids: CASSSQRGVNEQFF. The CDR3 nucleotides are TGTGCCAGCAGTTCTCAGAGGGGAGTCAATGAGCAGTTCTTC.

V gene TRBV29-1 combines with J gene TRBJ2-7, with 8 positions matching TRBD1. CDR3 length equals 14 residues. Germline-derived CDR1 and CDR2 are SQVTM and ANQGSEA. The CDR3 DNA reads TGCAGTGCCAGACAGGGGATGGGATCCTACGAGCAGTACTTC. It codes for CSARQGMGSYEQYF.

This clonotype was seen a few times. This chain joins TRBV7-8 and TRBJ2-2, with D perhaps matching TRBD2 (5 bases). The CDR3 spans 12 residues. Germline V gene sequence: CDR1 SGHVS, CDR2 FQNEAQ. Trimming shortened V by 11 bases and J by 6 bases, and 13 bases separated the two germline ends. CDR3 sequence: CAGLASSGELFF. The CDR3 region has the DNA TGTGCCGGGCTAGCAAGCTCCGGGGAGCTGTTTTTT.